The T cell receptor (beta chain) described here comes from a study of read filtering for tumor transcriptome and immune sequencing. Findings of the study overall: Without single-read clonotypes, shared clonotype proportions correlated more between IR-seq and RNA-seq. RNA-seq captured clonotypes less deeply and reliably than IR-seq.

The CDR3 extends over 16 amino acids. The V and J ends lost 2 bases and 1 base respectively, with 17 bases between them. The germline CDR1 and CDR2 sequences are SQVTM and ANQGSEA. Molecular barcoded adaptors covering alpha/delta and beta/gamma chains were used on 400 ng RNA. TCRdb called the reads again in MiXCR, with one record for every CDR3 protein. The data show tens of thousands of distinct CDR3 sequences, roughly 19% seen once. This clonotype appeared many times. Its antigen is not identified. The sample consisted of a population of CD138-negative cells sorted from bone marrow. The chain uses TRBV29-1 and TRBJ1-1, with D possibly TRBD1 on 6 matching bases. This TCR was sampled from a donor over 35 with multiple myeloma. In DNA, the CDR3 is TGCAGCGTTGAATGGGGGTATAACAGGGCGAACACTGAAGCTTTCTTT. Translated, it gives CSVEWGYNRANTEAFF. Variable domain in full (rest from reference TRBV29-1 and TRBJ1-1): SAVISQKPSRDICQRGTSLTIQCQVDSQVTMMFWYRQQPGQSLTLIATANQGSEATYESGFVIDKFPISRPNLTFSTLTVSNMSPEDSSIYLCSVEWGYNRANTEAFFGQGTRLTVV.